These T cell receptor beta chains were read from a single sample in a study of cytomegalovirus exposure and HLA in healthy donors. TCRdb's table, derived via immunoSEQ multiplex PCR, lists solely in-frame clones and lacks some. The sample holds tens of thousands of clones, around three quarters seen once. The sequenced sample consisted of PBMCs. The receptors derive from a man in his thirties or forties in good health and CMV-seropositive. CDR3s include the opening cysteine and the closing phenylalanine or tryptophan. Each record gives: V gene, clone size, J gene, D gene, CDR3 protein, CDR3 DNA. A D gene is named only where the DNA matches it firmly. Clone size is shown for a subset of rows, as once, few, many or a class of expanded clone.

v_call: TRBV19; clone_size: .; j_call: TRBJ2-5; d_call: .; cdr3_aa: CASSTQGVETQYF; cdr3_nt: TGTGCCAGTAGTACCCAAGGAGTCGAGACCCAGTACTTC
v_call: TRBV6-5; clone_size: .; j_call: TRBJ1-5; d_call: .; cdr3_aa: CASSSRSANQPQHF; cdr3_nt: TGTGCCAGCAGTTCCCGTAGTGCCAATCAGCCCCAGCATTTT
v_call: TRBV5-1; clone_size: .; j_call: TRBJ2-7; d_call: TRBD2; cdr3_aa: CASSLGSTSGGWNEQYF; cdr3_nt: TGCGCCAGCAGCTTGGGATCGACTAGCGGGGGGTGGAACGAGCAGTACTTC
v_call: TRBV6-4; clone_size: few; j_call: TRBJ2-3; d_call: TRBD2; cdr3_aa: CASSDGTSGGAPDTQYF; cdr3_nt: TGTGCCAGCAGTGACGGGACTAGCGGGGGGGCCCCAGATACGCAGTATTTT
v_call: TRBV11-2; clone_size: once; j_call: TRBJ1-2; d_call: .; cdr3_aa: CASSQRQSYGYTF; cdr3_nt: TGTGCCAGCAGCCAAAGACAGAGCTATGGCTACACCTTC
v_call: TRBV9; clone_size: medium-sized; j_call: TRBJ1-3; d_call: TRBD1; cdr3_aa: CASSVETGAGNTIYF; cdr3_nt: TGTGCCAGCAGCGTAGAAACAGGGGCTGGAAACACCATATATTTT
v_call: TRBV18; clone_size: .; j_call: TRBJ1-3; d_call: .; cdr3_aa: CASSPPRGSGNTIYF; cdr3_nt: TGTGCCAGCTCACCACCCAGGGGTTCTGGAAACACCATATATTTT
v_call: TRBV12-5; clone_size: .; j_call: TRBJ2-7; d_call: TRBD2; cdr3_aa: CASGPGLAGGFEQYF; cdr3_nt: TGTGCTAGTGGTCCCGGACTAGCGGGGGGCTTTGAGCAGTACTTC
v_call: TRBV27; clone_size: .; j_call: TRBJ2-7; d_call: .; cdr3_aa: CASSLLPGTTYEQYF; cdr3_nt: TGTGCCAGCAGTTTATTGCCAGGAACCACCTACGAGCAGTACTTC
v_call: TRBV30; clone_size: .; j_call: TRBJ2-7; d_call: .; cdr3_aa: CAWSDDRKETYEQYF; cdr3_nt: TGTGCCTGGAGTGATGACAGGAAAGAGACCTACGAGCAGTACTTC
v_call: TRBV14; clone_size: .; j_call: TRBJ1-2; d_call: .; cdr3_aa: CASSPDTNYGYTF; cdr3_nt: TGTGCCAGCAGCCCCGACACGAACTATGGCTACACCTTC
v_call: TRBV19; clone_size: .; j_call: TRBJ2-3; d_call: .; cdr3_aa: CASKSGSTDTQYF; cdr3_nt: TGTGCCAGTAAATCGGGTAGCACAGATACGCAGTATTTT
v_call: TRBV6-5; clone_size: once; j_call: TRBJ2-7; d_call: .; cdr3_aa: CASSPRREYEQYF; cdr3_nt: TGTGCCAGCAGCCCACGCCGAGAATACGAGCAGTACTTC
v_call: TRBV5-1; clone_size: .; j_call: TRBJ2-1; d_call: .; cdr3_aa: CASSLAGSYNEQFF; cdr3_nt: TGCGCCAGCAGCTTGGCAGGTTCCTACAATGAGCAGTTCTTC
v_call: TRBV2; clone_size: .; j_call: TRBJ2-3; d_call: .; cdr3_aa: CASSEGRSSTDTQYF; cdr3_nt: TGTGCCAGCAGTGAGGGGCGGAGTAGCACAGATACGCAGTATTTT
v_call: TRBV5-4; clone_size: once; j_call: TRBJ2-3; d_call: .; cdr3_aa: CASSLERTDTQYF; cdr3_nt: TGTGCCAGCAGCCTGGAGAGAACAGATACGCAGTATTTT
v_call: TRBV9; clone_size: once; j_call: TRBJ2-1; d_call: .; cdr3_aa: CASSLPASRFVNEQFF; cdr3_nt: TGTGCCAGCAGCCTACCGGCTAGCAGGTTTGTAAATGAGCAGTTCTTC
v_call: TRBV5-1; clone_size: .; j_call: TRBJ2-5; d_call: .; cdr3_aa: CASSYLEETQYF; cdr3_nt: TGCGCCAGCAGCTACTTGGAAGAGACCCAGTACTTC
v_call: TRBV5-4; clone_size: few; j_call: TRBJ2-1; d_call: .; cdr3_aa: CASSLVGGGGHEQFF; cdr3_nt: TGTGCCAGCAGCTTGGTGGGGGGGGGCGGGCATGAGCAGTTCTTC
v_call: TRBV28; clone_size: .; j_call: TRBJ2-5; d_call: .; cdr3_aa: CASGASKETQYF; cdr3_nt: TGTGCCAGCGGAGCAAGCAAAGAGACCCAGTACTTC
v_call: TRBV29-1; clone_size: .; j_call: TRBJ2-4; d_call: TRBD1; cdr3_aa: CSVRTGVTLAKNIQYF; cdr3_nt: TGCAGCGTTAGGACAGGCGTCACCCTAGCCAAAAACATTCAGTACTTC
v_call: TRBV27; clone_size: .; j_call: TRBJ2-5; d_call: TRBD1; cdr3_aa: CASSLGQGVEKTQYF; cdr3_nt: TGTGCCAGCAGTTTGGGACAGGGGGTCGAGAAGACCCAGTACTTC
v_call: TRBV5-1; clone_size: .; j_call: TRBJ2-7; d_call: TRBD1; cdr3_aa: CATGVDRDVHEQYF; cdr3_nt: TGCGCCACCGGAGTGGACAGGGATGTACACGAGCAGTACTTC
v_call: TRBV7-2; clone_size: .; j_call: TRBJ2-7; d_call: TRBD2; cdr3_aa: CASSSSGGVAGFHEQYF; cdr3_nt: TGTGCCAGCAGCTCGAGCGGGGGGGTAGCGGGGTTCCACGAGCAGTACTTC
v_call: TRBV7-9; clone_size: .; j_call: TRBJ2-7; d_call: TRBD2; cdr3_aa: CASSSGLEYEQYF; cdr3_nt: TGTGCCAGCAGCTCGGGACTAGAGTACGAGCAGTACTTC